This entry features one TCR beta chain sequence. Its antigen is as yet unknown. The source of the sample is a study of tumor-infiltrating lymphocytes in localized non-small cell lung cancer. At the level of the study: Resected tumor was paired with non-adjacent uninvolved lung from the same patient. Whole-study results and caveats: Different pieces of the same tissue were used for each assay. TCRbeta sequencing showed higher T cell infiltration in tumors than uninvolved lung. Tumor T-cell fraction from TCR sequencing was not associated with recurrence-free survival (p = 0.61).

Generated by immunoSEQ multiplex PCR, the TCRdb table keeps only in-frame clones and is missing some. The table lists 15,000 or so clones, roughly 76% of them singletons. This clonotype was sampled from a human donor with non-small cell lung cancer. The sequenced material came from lung tumor tissue.

The CDR3 protein is CASSLVGGASSGVYNEQFF. For the CDR3, the DNA is TGTGCCAGCAGCTTAGTCGGGGGCGCCAGCAGCGGGGTATACAATGAGCAGTTCTTC. V usage is TRBV11-1 and J usage is TRBJ2-1, with D possibly being TRBD2 (7 bases). The CDR3 has 19 amino acids. CDR1 SGHAT and CDR2 FQDESV come from the germline V gene (reference sequence). Between the trimmed V and J ends, which lost 1 base and 4 bases, there was a span of 23 bases.